This T cell receptor beta chain was captured by sequencing in a study of PD-L1 blockade in urothelial cancer. Study as a whole: Timepoints chosen for blood analysis were 3 weeks (second dose) and 6 weeks after treatment start. Study results and caveats: By 3 weeks, tumor-associated blood clones had expanded more in durable-benefit patients.

Regarding this clone: Its antigen remains unidentified.

The time point is: pretreatment peripheral blood. The patients' disease, urothelial carcinoma, was locally advanced or metastatic. Samples were collected from each patient before treatment and during treatment. Each patient gave between 1 and 8 of them in total. Generated by immunoSEQ multiplex PCR, the TCRdb table keeps only in-frame clones and is missing some. The sample lists over 35,000 clones, just under 85% occurring once. The clonotype originates from an older man with urothelial cancer. Sequencing used PBMCs, obtained around atezolizumab (anti-PD-L1) treatment.

The CDR3 spells CASSPLTGRAVSGYTF. The CDR3 bases are TGTGCCAGCAGTCCTCTGACAGGCCGGGCCGTATCAGGCTACACCTTC. This chain uses TRBV28 with TRBJ1-2; a possible D gene is TRBD1 (6 bases). CDR3 length: 16 amino acids. Germline CDR1 and CDR2: MDHEN and SYDVKM. With 5 bases removed from V and 8 bases from J, the gap between germline ends came to 24 bases.